The next 22 T cell receptor beta chains were all read from a single sample in a study of CD8 T cells in Susac syndrome. The RNA, about 0.5 to 1 ug, was put through reverse transcription using random hexamers. MiXCR, run by TCRdb on the immunoSEQ multiplex PCR reads, gives a single entry per CDR3 protein. The sample shows about 120,000 distinct CDR3 sequences, less than 95% of them seen only once. Sample: CD8+ T cells from PBMCs. The source of these receptors is a human donor in good health.

The J gene is TRBJ2-2, the V gene TRBV5-1; D gene ambiguous. The CDR3 covers 14 residues. Germline V gene data show CDR1 as SGHRS and CDR2 as YFSETQ. The germline V and J ends were trimmed by 5 bases and 6 bases, with 14 bases remaining between them. CDR3 DNA: TGCGCCAGCAGAGACGCTCTTGGGCCCGGGGAGCTGTTTTTT. Translated, it gives CASRDALGPGELFF.

The V gene is TRBV5-6, the J gene TRBJ1-2, with unresolved D. Germline lookup yields CDR1 SGHDT and CDR2 YYEEEE. The ends were cut back, 4 bases at V and 4 bases at J, with 11 bases in the middle. This CDR3 has 13 residues. The DNA of the CDR3 is TGTGCCAGCAGCAGCAGAGCTACCTATGGCTACACCTTC. Amino acid sequence: CASSSRATYGYTF.

The rearrangement joins TRBV19 to TRBJ2-7; tentative D call: TRBD2 (6 bases). CDR1 is LNHDA, CDR2 SQIVND, per germline (reference sequence). With 0 bases removed from V and 3 bases from J, the gap between germline ends came to 12 bases. The CDR3 is made up of 15 amino acids. Here the CDR3 reads CASSIDGTLLYEQYF. The CDR3 DNA is TGTGCCAGTAGTATAGACGGGACTCTCCTCTACGAGCAGTACTTC.

This clonotype was detected once. This chain uses TRBV10-3 with TRBJ2-1; D is unresolved. This CDR3 spans 15 amino acids. Trimming pared 4 bases from V and 3 bases from J, leaving 13 bases between. Germline CDR1 ENHRY, CDR2 SYGVKD. The CDR3 DNA sequence: TGTGCCATCAGTGGAGAAGCCCTGAGCTACAATGAGCAGTTCTTC. This codes for CAISGEALSYNEQFF.

The rearrangement joins TRBV12-3 or TRBV12-4 to TRBJ2-3; D is uncertain. The V end was cut by 7 bases, the J end by 4 bases, with 12 bases between. The length of the CDR3 is 13 residues. CDR3 DNA: TGTGCCAGCACCCGCGCGTTGGCAGATACGCAGTATTTT. Translation: CASTRALADTQYF.

This chain uses TRBV10-3 with TRBJ2-2; D is possibly TRBD2 (5 bases). In germline, CDR1 is ENHRY, CDR2 SYGVKD. Between the trimmed V and J ends, which lost 3 bases and 7 bases, there was a span of 18 bases. The CDR3 has 16 amino acids. The CDR3 sequence: CAISDLSGNRHGELFF. The CDR3 DNA is TGTGCCATCAGTGATCTATCCGGGAATAGGCACGGGGAGCTGTTTTTT.

The J gene is TRBJ1-5, the V gene TRBV5-1; D remains unclear. CDR1 is SGHRS, CDR2 YFSETQ, per germline. Deletions cut 0 bases from V and 1 base from J, with 8 bases between. The CDR3 contains 15 residues. CDR3 sequence (DNA): TGCGCCAGCAGCTTGGACCTGGGGAGCAATCAGCCCCAGCATTTT. It specifies CASSLDLGSNQPQHF.

The chain is built from TRBV12-3 or TRBV12-4 and TRBJ1-2; a possible D gene is TRBD1 (5 bases). The V gene lost 7 bases and the J gene lost 5 bases, with 14 bases spanning the gap. The CDR3 has 13 residues. CDR3 sequence reads: CASNHRSGYGYTF. In DNA, the CDR3 is TGTGCCAGCAACCACAGGTCAGGGTATGGCTACACCTTC.

The chain uses TRBV5-1 and TRBJ1-2, with D maybe TRBD1 (5 bases). The germline V gene has CDR1 SGHRS and CDR2 YFSETQ. V was cut by 4 bases and J by 6 bases, with 13 bases left in between. The CDR3 loop spans 13 amino acids. The CDR3 sequence: CASSRDGGDGYTF. The DNA for the CDR3 is TGCGCCAGCAGCCGGGACGGCGGAGATGGCTACACCTTC.

The V call is TRBV3-1, the J call TRBJ2-1, with D hard to call. The germline V gene encodes CDR1 LGHDT and CDR2 YNNKEL (reference sequence). The CDR3 is 17 amino acids. The V and J ends lost 1 base and 3 bases respectively, with 16 bases between them. The CDR3 protein is CASSQGLTVPSYNEQFF. The CDR3 coding sequence is TGTGCCAGCAGCCAAGGGCTGACTGTCCCAAGCTACAATGAGCAGTTCTTC.

This clonotype was seen only once. The chain employs TRBV4-3 and TRBJ2-5, with D possibly matching TRBD1 (6 bases). Germline V CDR1 and CDR2: LGHNA, YSLEER. V was shortened by 4 bases and J by 6 bases, with 9 bases between the two germline ends. This CDR3 is 12 amino acids long. For the CDR3, the DNA is TGCGCCAGCAGCCGAGGACAGCAGACCCAGTACTTC. Residues: CASSRGQQTQYF.

The genes are TRBV12-3 or TRBV12-4 and TRBJ1-2; tentatively, D is TRBD1 (5 bases). The CDR3 consists of 14 residues. Trimming removed 7 bases at V and 6 bases at J, with 18 bases between. CDR3 DNA: TGTGCCAGCATCCCGTCTGGGGGTGGGGATGGCTACACCTTC. This sequence encodes CASIPSGGGDGYTF.

This chain connects TRBV5-1 to TRBJ1-1; D gene uncertain. Trimming removed 2 bases at V and 1 base at J, with 9 bases between. CDR1 SGHRS and CDR2 YFSETQ come from the germline V gene. CDR3 length: 14 residues. In nucleotides, the CDR3 is TGCGCCAGCAGCTTCCGGGAGACGAACACTGAAGCTTTCTTT. It translates to CASSFRETNTEAFF.

V usage is TRBV30 and J usage is TRBJ2-7; D gene uncertain. CDR3 size: 11 residues. Germline CDR1 reads GTSNPN; CDR2 reads SVGIG (reference sequence). V lost 3 bases and J lost 4, with 7 bases in between. The DNA of the CDR3 is TGTGCCTGGAGCCCGTCGTACGAGCAGTACTTC. Translated: CAWSPSYEQYF.

V usage is TRBV6-2 or TRBV6-3 and J usage is TRBJ2-1; D is undetermined. CDR1 and CDR2 from the germline V gene are MNHEY and SVGEGT. V was trimmed by 5 bases and J by 6 bases, leaving 11 bases between them. The CDR3 covers 13 residues. Written as DNA, the CDR3 is TGTGCCAGCAGTCTTGGACGGTCCAATGAGCAGTTCTTC. Its translation: CASSLGRSNEQFF.

The chain has TRBV7-9 and TRBJ1-3; D is possibly TRBD1 (6 bases). V was shortened by 4 bases and J by 0 bases, with 16 bases between the two germline ends. The CDR3 loop spans 17 amino acids. Germline CDR1 and CDR2: SEHNR and FQNEAQ (reference sequence). CDR3 residues: CASSSRTETRSGNTIYF. CDR3 bases: TGTGCCAGCAGCTCCCGGACAGAAACCCGCTCTGGAAACACCATATATTTT. Using reference TRBV7-9 and TRBJ1-3 for the parts outside the CDR3, the full variable domain is DTGVSQNPRHKITKRGQNVTFRCDPISEHNRLYWYRQTLGQGPEFLTYFQNEAQLEKSRLLSDRFSAERPKGSFSTLEIQRTEQGDSAMYLCASSSRTETRSGNTIYFGEGSWLTVV.

This rearrangement joins TRBV6-2 or TRBV6-3 to TRBJ1-5; 9 bases map to TRBD1. The CDR3 spans 14 residues. Germline V gene lookup returns CDR1 MNHEY and CDR2 SVGEGT. Trimming cost V 6 bases and J 6 bases; bases outside gene matches: 6. The CDR3 sequence: CASRGTGNGQPQHF. CDR3 coding DNA: TGTGCCAGCAGGGGGACAGGGAATGGTCAGCCCCAGCATTTT.

V is TRBV15 and J is TRBJ2-1; 8 bases map to TRBD2. Germline values: CDR1 LNHNV, CDR2 YYDKDF (reference sequence). The length of the CDR3 is 16 residues. The V segment lost 0 bases and the J segment 10 bases; nucleotides outside the gene matches: 11. CDR3 sequence: CATSRDRLAGSSEQFF. In DNA, the CDR3 is TGTGCCACCAGCAGAGATAGGTTAGCGGGAAGTTCGGAGCAGTTCTTC.

The V gene is TRBV12-3 or TRBV12-4, the J gene TRBJ2-2; D possibly corresponds to TRBD2 (6 bases). Trimming shortened V by 5 bases and J by 1 base, and 14 bases separated the two germline ends. CDR3 size: 16 residues. CDR3 sequence (DNA): TGTGCCAGCAGTATAATTGCGGGGTTGAACACCGGGGAGCTGTTTTTT. It codes for CASSIIAGLNTGELFF.

This chain connects TRBV7-9 to TRBJ1-2, with D uncertain. This CDR3 comprises 13 residues. Germline V lookup: CDR1 SEHNR, CDR2 FQNEAQ (reference sequence). The ends were cut back, 5 bases at V and 4 bases at J, with 11 bases in the middle. The CDR3 protein is CASSAHVSYGYTF. The CDR3 bases are TGTGCCAGCAGCGCACACGTATCCTATGGCTACACCTTC.

The V call is TRBV11-2, the J call TRBJ2-1, with 8 nucleotides matching TRBD1. Germline values: CDR1 SGHAT, CDR2 FQNNGV. The CDR3 loop spans 14 amino acids. The trim removed 5 bases at V and 8 bases at J, leaving 8 bases unmatched. Here the CDR3 DNA reads TGTGCCAGCAGCATACGACAGGGGCCGGATGAGCAGTTCTTC. Encoded protein: CASSIRQGPDEQFF.

The V gene is TRBV27, the J gene TRBJ2-7; D tentatively fits TRBD1 or TRBD2 (6 bases each). This CDR3 spans 13 amino acids. CDR1 is MNHEY and CDR2 is SMNVEV in the germline V gene (reference sequence). The V end lost 5 bases, the J end lost 7 bases, and 15 bases lay between the germline ends. CDR3 sequence: CASSPGARREQYF. The DNA for the CDR3 is TGTGCCAGCAGTCCGGGGGCGAGGAGGGAGCAGTACTTC.